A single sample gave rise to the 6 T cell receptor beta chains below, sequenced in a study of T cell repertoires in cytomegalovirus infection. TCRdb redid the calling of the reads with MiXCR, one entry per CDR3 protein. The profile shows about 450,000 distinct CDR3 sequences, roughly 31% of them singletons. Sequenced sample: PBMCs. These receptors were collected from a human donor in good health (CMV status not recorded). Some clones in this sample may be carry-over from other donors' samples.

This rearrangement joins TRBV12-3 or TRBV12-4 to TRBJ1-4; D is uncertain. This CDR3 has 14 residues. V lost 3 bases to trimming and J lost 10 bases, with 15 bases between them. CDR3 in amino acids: CASSLTDGPGKLFF. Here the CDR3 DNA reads TGTGCCAGCAGTTTGACCGACGGCCCCGGAAAACTGTTTTTT.

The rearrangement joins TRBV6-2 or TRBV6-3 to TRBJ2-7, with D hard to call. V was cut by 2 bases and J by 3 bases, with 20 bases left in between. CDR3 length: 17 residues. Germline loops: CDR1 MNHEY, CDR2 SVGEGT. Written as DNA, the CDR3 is TGTGCCAGCAGTTACGGGCAGGAAGATCTTTACGGCTACGAGCAGTACTTC. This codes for CASSYGQEDLYGYEQYF.

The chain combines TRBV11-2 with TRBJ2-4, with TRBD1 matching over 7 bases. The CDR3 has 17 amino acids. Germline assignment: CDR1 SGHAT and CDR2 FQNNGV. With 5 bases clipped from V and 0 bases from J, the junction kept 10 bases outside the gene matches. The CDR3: CASSQRRQGVAKNIQYF. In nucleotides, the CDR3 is TGTGCCAGCAGCCAAAGAAGACAGGGAGTAGCCAAAAACATTCAGTACTTC.

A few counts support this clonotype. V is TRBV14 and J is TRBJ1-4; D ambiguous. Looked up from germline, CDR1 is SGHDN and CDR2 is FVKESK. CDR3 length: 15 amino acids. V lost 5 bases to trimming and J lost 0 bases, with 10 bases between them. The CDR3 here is CASSSSVSTNEKLFF. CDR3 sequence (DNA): TGTGCCAGCAGCTCCTCAGTTTCAACTAATGAAAAACTGTTTTTT.

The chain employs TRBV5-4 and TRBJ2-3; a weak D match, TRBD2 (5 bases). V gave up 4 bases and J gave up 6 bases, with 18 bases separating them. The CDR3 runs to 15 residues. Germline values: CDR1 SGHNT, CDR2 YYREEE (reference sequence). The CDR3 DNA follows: TGTGCCAGCAGCCCCGCGGGCTCCCCGAGGGATACGCAGTATTTT. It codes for CASSPAGSPRDTQYF.

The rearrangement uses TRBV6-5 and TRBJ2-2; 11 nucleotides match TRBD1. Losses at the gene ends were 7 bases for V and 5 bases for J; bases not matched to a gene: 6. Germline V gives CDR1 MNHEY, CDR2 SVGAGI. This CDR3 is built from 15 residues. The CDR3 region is CASTADRGQTGELFF. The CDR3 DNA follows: TGTGCCAGCACCGCGGACAGGGGGCAAACCGGGGAGCTGTTTTTT.